This entry lists 30 T cell receptor beta chains sequenced from one sample in a study of cytomegalovirus exposure and HLA in healthy donors. Primers included in the PCR were 60 Vbeta and 13 Jbeta primers. TCRdb's copy holds only in-frame clones and misses some; the assay was immunoSEQ multiplex PCR. Altogether roughly 150,000 clones are present, 70% to 90% being singletons, with the ten largest covering about 4.1%. Sequenced: PBMCs. These receptors all stem from a woman in her thirties or forties in good health and CMV-seropositive.

The V and J genes are TRBV27 and TRBJ1-2, with 7 bases aligning to TRBD1. V was pared by 4 bases and J by 1 base, with 9 bases of the junction left unmatched. The CDR3 is made up of 16 amino acids. The V gene's germline CDR1 is MNHEY and CDR2 SMNVEV (reference sequence). CDR3 DNA: TGTGCCAGCAGTTCGGTTAGAAGACAGGGTAACTATGGCTACACCTTC. Translation gives CASSSVRRQGNYGYTF.

The chain carries TRBV28 and TRBJ1-4; D might be TRBD1 (6 bases). The germline V gene has CDR1 MDHEN and CDR2 SYDVKM. The CDR3 has 20 residues. Trimming pared 7 bases from V and 5 bases from J, leaving 32 bases between. CDR3 sequence: CASTSNGRTGTSSRNEKLFF. CDR3 nucleotide sequence: TGTGCCAGCACCTCGAATGGTAGAACAGGGACCTCAAGCCGGAATGAAAAACTGTTTTTT.

The V gene is TRBV6-5, the J gene TRBJ1-5; D ambiguous. The CDR3 contains 16 residues. The germline V gene has CDR1 MNHEY and CDR2 SVGAGI. V was cut by 4 bases and J by 1 base, with 14 bases left in between. The CDR3 nucleotides read TGTGCCAGCAGTTCCAGGACTCCTATAAGCAATCAGCCCCAGCATTTT. This gives the protein CASSSRTPISNQPQHF.

In regard to this clone: A read error may produce the germline difference seen at one junction end. This sequence joins TRBV5-4 and TRBJ2-7; a possible D gene is TRBD2 (6 bases). CDR3 size: 15 residues. Germline V lookup: CDR1 SGHNT, CDR2 YYREEE (reference sequence). The CDR3 loop reads CASTLDLLGGDEQYF. In DNA, the CDR3 is TGTGCCAGCACCTTGGACCTGTTGGGGGGAGATGAGCAGTACTTC. Together with reference TRBV5-4 and TRBJ2-7, the CDR3 gives the full variable domain: ETGVTQSPTHLIKTRGQQVTLRCSSQSGHNTVSWYQQALGQGPQFIFQYYREEENGRGNFPPRFSGLQFPNYSSELNVNALELDDSALYLCASTLDLLGGDEQYFGPGTRLTVT.

This chain links TRBV7-2 with TRBJ1-6; D perhaps matches TRBD1 (5 bases). Per the germline V gene, CDR1 is SGHTA and CDR2 is FQGNSA. Deletions cut 3 bases from V and 9 bases from J, with 9 bases between. This CDR3 has 13 residues. The DNA of the CDR3 is TGTGCCAGCAGCTTCCCTCAGGGTTCACCCCTCCACTTT. It specifies CASSFPQGSPLHF.

This chain joins TRBV2 and TRBJ1-3, with 8 positions matching TRBD1. Trimming cost V 2 bases and J 0 bases; bases outside gene matches: 6. The CDR3 totals 17 residues. Per the germline V gene, CDR1 is SNHLY and CDR2 is FYNNEI. This chain's CDR3 is CASSEPRGLLSGNTIYF. CDR3 coding DNA: TGTGCCAGCAGTGAACCCAGGGGGCTCCTCTCTGGAAACACCATATATTTT.

This clone has a single count. This chain uses TRBV7-9 with TRBJ1-4, with TRBD1 matching 7 bases. After removal of 4 bases from V and 5 bases from J, the junction contained 7 bases not matched to a gene. Germline V gene sequence: CDR1 SEHNR, CDR2 FQNEAQ (reference sequence). This CDR3 region has 15 residues. As DNA, the CDR3 is TGTGCCAGCAGCTCGTCGACAGGGTGGAATGAAAAACTGTTTTTT. The encoded protein is CASSSSTGWNEKLFF. Supplemented by reference TRBV7-9 and TRBJ1-4, the full variable domain reads DTGVSQNPRHKITKRGQNVTFRCDPISEHNRLYWYRQTLGQGPEFLTYFQNEAQLEKSRLLSDRFSAERPKGSFSTLEIQRTEQGDSAMYLCASSSSTGWNEKLFFGSGTQLSVL.

The chain carries TRBV28 and TRBJ2-3; D is perhaps TRBD1 (5 bases). Per germline, CDR1 MDHEN and CDR2 SYDVKM. Trimming stripped 7 bases from V and 2 bases from J, with 16 bases between. The CDR3 sequence is 15 residues long. The CDR3 region has the DNA TGTGCCAGCATCTCCCCAGGGAAAATCACAGATACGCAGTATTTT. Translating it yields CASISPGKITDTQYF.

The genes are TRBV2 and TRBJ2-1, with 8 bases lining up with TRBD1. Trimming removed 7 bases from V and 7 bases from J; junction bases left unmatched: 12. The CDR3 totals 15 residues. In germline, CDR1 is SNHLY, CDR2 FYNNEI. This CDR3 is CASKQGAVFGNEQFF. The CDR3 region has the DNA TGTGCCAGCAAGCAGGGGGCGGTTTTTGGAAATGAGCAGTTCTTC. The whole variable domain, filled in from reference TRBV2 and TRBJ2-1, reads EPEVTQTPSHQVTQMGQEVILRCVPISNHLYFYWYRQILGQKVEFLVSFYNNEISEKSEIFDDQFSVERPDGSNFTLKIRSTKLEDSAMYFCASKQGAVFGNEQFFGPGTRLTVL.

This sequence joins TRBV4-2 and TRBJ2-2, with 14 bases aligning to TRBD2. Germline V gene sequence: CDR1 LGHNA, CDR2 YNFKEQ. V shed 2 bases and J 4 bases; nucleotides not matched to a gene: 6. CDR3 length equals 18 residues. CDR3 sequence reads: CASSQSGLAGGVTGELFF. The CDR3 DNA reads as TGTGCCAGCAGCCAATCCGGACTAGCGGGAGGTGTCACCGGGGAGCTGTTTTTT.

This chain uses TRBV6-8 with TRBJ1-1; perhaps TRBD1 as D (5 bases). V lost 1 base to trimming and J lost 7 bases, with 10 bases between them. This CDR3 has 13 amino acids. Germline V gene data show CDR1 as MNHGY and CDR2 as SAAAGT. The CDR3 loop reads CASSYLRGVEAFF. In DNA, the CDR3 is TGTGCCAGCAGTTACTTGCGGGGGGTTGAAGCTTTCTTT.

The chain recombines TRBV5-4 with TRBJ2-7; 11 bases are shared with TRBD2. This CDR3 spans 15 amino acids. From germline, CDR1 is SGHNT and CDR2 YYREEE (reference sequence). The V and J ends lost 2 bases and 4 bases, in that order; junction bases with no gene match: 5. In nucleotides, the CDR3 is TGTGCCAGCAGCTTCAAGACTAGCGGGAATTACGAGCAGTACTTC. Protein sequence: CASSFKTSGNYEQYF.

V usage is TRBV19 and J usage is TRBJ2-3, with TRBD2 matching over 9 bases. J lost 5 bases, V lost 6 bases, and 9 bases had no gene match. CDR1 and CDR2 from the germline V gene are LNHDA and SQIVND (reference sequence). This CDR3 has 15 amino acids. The chain's CDR3 is CASREGGGARDTQYF. The CDR3 nucleotides are TGTGCCAGTAGAGAAGGCGGGGGGGCCCGAGATACGCAGTATTTT.

The chain carries TRBV7-8 and TRBJ2-1, with 8 bases lining up with TRBD1. Germline-derived CDR1 and CDR2 are SGHVS and FQNEAQ. V lost 2 bases, J lost 2 bases, and 5 bases stayed unmatched. This CDR3 contains 16 residues. In DNA, the CDR3 is TGTGCCAGCAGCTTAACAAGACAGGGGCCCTACAATGAGCAGTTCTTC. Translation: CASSLTRQGPYNEQFF.

V usage is TRBV13 and J usage is TRBJ1-4, with a tentative D call TRBD1 (5 bases). Trimming pared 1 base from V and 3 bases from J, leaving 6 bases between. CDR3 length: 14 residues. The germline CDR1 and CDR2 sequences are PRHDT and FYEKMQ (reference sequence). CDR3 loop: CASSLARANEKLFF. In nucleotides, the CDR3 is TGTGCCAGCAGCTTAGCCAGGGCTAATGAAAAACTGTTTTTT. Full variable domain (missing parts from reference TRBV13 and TRBJ1-4): AAGVIQSPRHLIKEKRETATLKCYPIPRHDTVYWYQQGPGQDPQFLISFYEKMQSDKGSIPDRFSAQQFSDYHSELNMSSLELGDSALYFCASSLARANEKLFFGSGTQLSVL.

The chain recombines TRBV2 with TRBJ1-1, with D tentatively TRBD1 (5 bases). The ends were cut back, 7 bases at V and 5 bases at J, with 14 bases in the middle. CDR1 is SNHLY and CDR2 is FYNNEI in the germline V gene. This CDR3 has 13 residues. This CDR3 is CASTEGRFTEAFF. The CDR3 coding sequence is TGTGCCAGCACCGAGGGGAGGTTTACTGAAGCTTTCTTT.

This clone appeared once. This chain connects TRBV27 to TRBJ2-7; 7 bases are a match to TRBD2. This CDR3 has 16 residues. Germline V CDR1 and CDR2: MNHEY, SMNVEV (reference sequence). V shed 2 bases and J 7 bases; nucleotides not matched to a gene: 14. The CDR3 coding sequence is TGTGCCAGCAGTTTAATTTCTAGCGGAGATTACGGGGAGCAGTACTTC. Amino acids: CASSLISSGDYGEQYF.

The chain combines TRBV29-1 with TRBJ1-1, with D possibly being TRBD1 (5 bases). CDR1 is SQVTM and CDR2 is ANQGSEA in the germline V gene. CDR3 length: 12 amino acids. Deletions cut 2 bases from V and 1 base from J, with 5 bases between. CDR3 sequence reads: CSVERGNTEAFF. CDR3 in DNA: TGCAGCGTTGAAAGGGGGAACACTGAAGCTTTCTTT.

The rearrangement uses TRBV19 and TRBJ2-7; weak D call: TRBD1 (6 bases). In germline, CDR1 is LNHDA, CDR2 SQIVND (reference sequence). V shed 10 bases and J shed 7 bases, with 14 bases lying between them. The CDR3 is made up of 11 amino acids. Written as DNA, the CDR3 is TGTGCCACTAACAGGGCTGGGGAGCAGTACTTC. Translating gives CATNRAGEQYF.

The chain employs TRBV7-2 and TRBJ1-1; no firm D call. Trimming shortened V by 1 base and J by 4 bases, and 16 bases separated the two germline ends. The CDR3 has 16 residues. Germline values: CDR1 SGHTA, CDR2 FQGNSA. The CDR3 region is CASSLESLPSSTEAFF. The CDR3 DNA follows: TGTGCCAGCAGCTTAGAGTCCCTTCCTTCGAGCACTGAAGCTTTCTTT.

This clone showed up just once. The CDR3 loop reads CASSLVGDTQYF. Here the CDR3 DNA reads TGTGCCAGCAGTTTAGTCGGAGATACGCAGTATTTT. The V and J genes are TRBV27 and TRBJ2-3; no definite D call. Germline CDR1 MNHEY, CDR2 SMNVEV (reference sequence). CDR3 size: 12 residues. Trimming shortened V by 2 bases and J by 5 bases, and 5 bases separated the two germline ends.

The chain uses TRBV9 and TRBJ2-5, with D hard to call. The germline V gene has CDR1 SGDLS and CDR2 YYNGEE. Deletions cut 5 bases from V and 5 bases from J, with 10 bases between. The CDR3 totals 12 residues. The chain's CDR3 is CASSENMETQYF. CDR3 nucleotide sequence: TGTGCCAGCAGTGAGAATATGGAGACCCAGTACTTC.

This chain connects TRBV9 to TRBJ2-6; the D is unclear. Deletions cut 3 bases from V and 3 bases from J, with 4 bases between. Germline V gene data show CDR1 as SGDLS and CDR2 as YYNGEE. This CDR3 is 13 amino acids long. The CDR3 DNA reads as TGTGCCAGCAGCGCGTATGGGGCCAACGTCCTGACTTTC. Protein sequence: CASSAYGANVLTF.

The V call is TRBV27, the J call TRBJ2-7; D is possibly TRBD1 (5 bases). The CDR3 is 12 residues long. CDR1 and CDR2 from the germline V gene are MNHEY and SMNVEV (reference sequence). V shed 4 bases and J shed 5 bases, with 9 bases lying between them. The CDR3 is CASSSIRDEQYF. The CDR3, as DNA: TGTGCCAGCAGTTCTATCAGGGACGAGCAGTACTTC.

The chain links TRBV6-1 to TRBJ2-3, with D maybe TRBD2 (5 bases). Trimming removed 0 bases from V and 2 bases from J, with 15 bases in between. The CDR3 is made up of 17 amino acids. Germline V gene data show CDR1 as MNHNS and CDR2 as SASEGT. The CDR3 sequence is CASSEAQSGPNTDTQYF. The DNA for the CDR3 is TGTGCCAGCAGTGAAGCGCAAAGCGGTCCTAACACAGATACGCAGTATTTT.

This clone was found once. The gene calls are TRBV28 and TRBJ2-1, with TRBD2 as a possible D gene (6 bases). With 6 bases removed from V and 4 bases from J, the gap between germline ends came to 22 bases. The CDR3 loop spans 17 amino acids. Per the germline V gene, CDR1 is MDHEN and CDR2 is SYDVKM. Here the CDR3 DNA reads TGTGCCAGCAGCCCTGGGGGAGCGGGCCGACTTTACAATGAGCAGTTCTTC. Translating gives CASSPGGAGRLYNEQFF.

The gene calls are TRBV11-2 and TRBJ2-3, with 12 bases lining up with TRBD2. The trim removed 4 bases at V and 5 bases at J, leaving 4 bases unmatched. The CDR3 sequence is 15 residues long. CDR1 and CDR2 (germline): SGHAT, FQNNGV. The CDR3 coding sequence is TGTGCCAGCAGCTCGGGACTAGCGGGCGGAGATACGCAGTATTTT. It is translated as CASSSGLAGGDTQYF. The variable domain in full, completed from reference TRBV11-2 and TRBJ2-3, reads EAGVAQSPRYKIIEKRQSVAFWCNPISGHATLYWYQQILGQGPKLLIQFQNNGVVDDSQLPKDRFSAERLKGVDSTLKIQPAKLEDSAVYLCASSSGLAGGDTQYFGPGTRLTVL.

The chain carries TRBV18 and TRBJ2-7; weak D call: TRBD2 (5 bases). CDR3 length: 13 residues. Deletions cut 6 bases from V and 3 bases from J, with 12 bases between. The germline CDR1 and CDR2 sequences are KGHSH and LQKENI. CDR3 nucleotide sequence: TGTGCCAGCTCGTCACCCGAGGGCTACGAGCAGTACTTC. This encodes CASSSPEGYEQYF.

This clone appeared a few times. The rearrangement links TRBV20-1 to TRBJ2-1, with D tentatively TRBD2 (5 bases). CDR3 length equals 10 residues. Trimming shortened V by 6 bases and J by 12 bases, and 12 bases separated the two germline ends. Per the germline V gene, CDR1 is DFQATT and CDR2 is SNEGSKA (reference sequence). The CDR3 loop reads CSATPRGQFF. CDR3 in DNA: TGCAGTGCCACCCCTCGGGGGCAGTTCTTC.

The V and J genes are TRBV7-9 and TRBJ2-7, with a weak D call TRBD2 (5 bases). The CDR3 is 11 amino acids. The ends were cut back, 3 bases at V and 6 bases at J, with 6 bases in the middle. Germline V gene lookup returns CDR1 SEHNR and CDR2 FQNEAQ (reference sequence). Written as DNA, the CDR3 is TGTGCCAGCAGCTTCGAGGGCGAGCAGTACTTC. Encoded protein: CASSFEGEQYF.